The rows below give T cell receptor beta chains drawn from one sample of a study of OX40 agonist ivuxolimab in advanced cancers. Sequencing was performed with immunoSEQ multiplex PCR; in TCRdb, only in-frame clones are kept and a portion is missing. This table holds about 33,000 clones, under 85% found once. The sample in question was CD4+ or CD8+ T cells sorted from blood, obtained in a trial of the OX40 agonist ivuxolimab. All receptors come from an adult with an advanced solid tumor such as melanoma, head and neck, liver or kidney cancer. Both conserved end residues are part of each CDR3. A D gene is named only where the DNA matches it firmly. Clone size is not always given. Where it is, it says once, few, many or a class for expanded clones.

CDR3aa: CASSLESDYGYTF
CDR3nt: TGCGCCAGCAGCTTGGAGTCAGACTATGGCTACACCTTC
len: 13
abundance: few
j_gene: TRBJ1-2
v_gene: TRBV5-1
d_gene: .

CDR3aa: CASSPNSYEQYF
CDR3nt: TGTGCCAGCAGTCCTAATTCCTACGAGCAGTACTTC
len: 12
abundance: .
j_gene: TRBJ2-7
v_gene: TRBV28
d_gene: .

CDR3aa: CASSYSSGTGLTEAFF
CDR3nt: TGTGCCAGCAGTTACTCATCGGGGACAGGTCTAACTGAAGCTTTCTTT
len: 16
abundance: .
j_gene: TRBJ1-1
v_gene: TRBV6-5
d_gene: TRBD1

CDR3aa: CASSVGGAGNQPQHF
CDR3nt: TGTGCCAGCAGCGTAGGGGGGGCTGGCAATCAGCCCCAGCATTTT
len: 15
abundance: .
j_gene: TRBJ1-5
v_gene: TRBV9
d_gene: .

CDR3aa: CASSVQQGWIGELFF
CDR3nt: TGTGCCAGCAGCGTACAACAGGGGTGGATCGGGGAGCTGTTTTTT
len: 15
abundance: .
j_gene: TRBJ2-2
v_gene: TRBV9
d_gene: TRBD1

CDR3aa: CASSARWDTNQPQHF
CDR3nt: TGTGCCAGCAGCGCACGCTGGGACACCAATCAGCCCCAGCATTTT
len: 15
abundance: .
j_gene: TRBJ1-5
v_gene: TRBV7-2
d_gene: .

CDR3aa: CATRPTVKTGELFF
CDR3nt: TGCGCCACCCGGCCAACGGTGAAAACCGGGGAGCTGTTTTTT
len: 14
abundance: few
j_gene: TRBJ2-2
v_gene: TRBV5-1
d_gene: .

CDR3aa: CASSAGLAGLLADTQYF
CDR3nt: TGCGCCAGCAGCGCGGGACTAGCGGGGCTCCTGGCAGATACGCAGTATTTT
len: 17
abundance: .
j_gene: TRBJ2-3
v_gene: TRBV5-1
d_gene: TRBD2

CDR3aa: CASSRLDSSYNSPLHF
CDR3nt: TGTGCCAGCAGCCGCTTGGACAGCTCCTATAATTCACCCCTCCACTTT
len: 16
abundance: .
j_gene: TRBJ1-6
v_gene: TRBV11-1
d_gene: .

CDR3aa: CASSKQGNTEAFF
CDR3nt: TGTGCCAGCAGCAAACAGGGTAACACTGAAGCTTTCTTT
len: 13
abundance: .
j_gene: TRBJ1-1
v_gene: TRBV11-3
d_gene: .

CDR3aa: CATSENRVSYGYTF
CDR3nt: TGTGCCACCAGCGAAAATCGGGTATCCTATGGCTACACCTTC
len: 14
abundance: .
j_gene: TRBJ1-2
v_gene: TRBV15
d_gene: .

CDR3aa: CASSDRGYRKTYGYTF
CDR3nt: TGTGCCAGCAGTGATCGGGGTTACCGAAAGACCTATGGCTACACCTTC
len: 16
abundance: .
j_gene: TRBJ1-2
v_gene: TRBV2
d_gene: .

CDR3aa: CASSQGSGDYEQYF
CDR3nt: TGCGCCAGCAGCCAAGGGTCAGGAGACTACGAGCAGTACTTC
len: 14
abundance: .
j_gene: TRBJ2-7
v_gene: TRBV4-1
d_gene: .

CDR3aa: CASSQAGQGTDTQYF
CDR3nt: TGTGCCAGCAGCCAGGCGGGACAGGGAACAGATACGCAGTATTTT
len: 15
abundance: .
j_gene: TRBJ2-3
v_gene: TRBV5-4
d_gene: TRBD1

CDR3aa: CASSQAGTPPELFF
CDR3nt: TGCGCCAGCAGCCAAGCCGGGACCCCCCCTGAGCTGTTTTTT
len: 14
abundance: .
j_gene: TRBJ2-2
v_gene: TRBV4-1
d_gene: .

CDR3aa: CASSLLPSGSADTQYF
CDR3nt: TGTGCCAGCAGCTTACTGCCTAGCGGTAGCGCAGATACGCAGTATTTT
len: 16
abundance: .
j_gene: TRBJ2-3
v_gene: TRBV7-9
d_gene: TRBD2

CDR3aa: CASSLDPGGRDTQYF
CDR3nt: TGCGCCAGCAGCTTGGATCCGGGGGGCCGGGATACGCAGTATTTT
len: 15
abundance: .
j_gene: TRBJ2-3
v_gene: TRBV5-1
d_gene: .

CDR3aa: CASSSTGNYGYTF
CDR3nt: TGCGCCAGCAGTTCGACAGGGAACTATGGCTACACCTTC
len: 13
abundance: .
j_gene: TRBJ1-2
v_gene: TRBV5-1
d_gene: TRBD1

CDR3aa: CASSIRGQKNTEAFF
CDR3nt: TGTGCCAGCAGCATACGGGGGCAGAAGAACACTGAAGCTTTCTTT
len: 15
abundance: .
j_gene: TRBJ1-1
v_gene: TRBV11-2
d_gene: .

CDR3aa: CASNLQGSNYGYTF
CDR3nt: TGTGCCAGCAATTTACAGGGTTCTAACTATGGCTACACCTTC
len: 14
abundance: .
j_gene: TRBJ1-2
v_gene: TRBV19
d_gene: .

CDR3aa: CASSYSGTLNEQFF
CDR3nt: TGTGCCAGCAGTTACTCAGGGACCCTCAATGAGCAGTTCTTC
len: 14
abundance: .
j_gene: TRBJ2-1
v_gene: TRBV6-5
d_gene: .

CDR3aa: CTSSQDMGLTQKTVF
CDR3nt: TGCACCAGCAGCCAAGACATGGGACTGACTCAAAAAACTGTTTTT
len: 15
abundance: .
j_gene: TRBJ1-4
v_gene: TRBV1
d_gene: .

CDR3aa: CASSKVRGRLEKLFF
CDR3nt: TGTGCCAGCAGCAAAGTCAGGGGGCGCTTGGAAAAACTGTTTTTT
len: 15
abundance: .
j_gene: TRBJ1-4
v_gene: TRBV21-1
d_gene: .

CDR3aa: CSVEPTYTEAFF
CDR3nt: TGCAGCGTTGAGCCGACATACACTGAAGCTTTCTTT
len: 12
abundance: .
j_gene: TRBJ1-1
v_gene: TRBV29-1
d_gene: .

CDR3aa: CASTSRVDSPLHF
CDR3nt: TGTGCCAGCACCTCCAGGGTTGATTCACCCCTCCACTTT
len: 13
abundance: .
j_gene: TRBJ1-6
v_gene: TRBV6-5
d_gene: .

CDR3aa: CASSPTGDYSGNTIYF
CDR3nt: TGTGCCAGCAGCCCTACAGGGGACTACTCTGGAAACACCATATATTTT
len: 16
abundance: .
j_gene: TRBJ1-3
v_gene: TRBV21-1
d_gene: .

CDR3aa: CASSLVRGYTGELFF
CDR3nt: TGTGCCAGCAGCTTAGTGCGGGGGTACACCGGGGAGCTGTTTTTT
len: 15
abundance: .
j_gene: TRBJ2-2
v_gene: TRBV7-2
d_gene: TRBD2

CDR3aa: CASSPGQGMADTQYF
CDR3nt: TGTGCCAGCAGCCCGGGACAGGGCATGGCAGATACGCAGTATTTT
len: 15
abundance: .
j_gene: TRBJ2-3
v_gene: TRBV7-9
d_gene: TRBD1

CDR3aa: CASSWGQVSNEKLFF
CDR3nt: TGCGCCAGCAGCTGGGGACAGGTGTCTAATGAAAAACTGTTTTTT
len: 15
abundance: .
j_gene: TRBJ1-4
v_gene: TRBV5-1
d_gene: TRBD1

CDR3aa: CASSPGEGYTF
CDR3nt: TGTGCCAGCTCACCTGGAGAGGGCTACACCTTC
len: 11
abundance: .
j_gene: TRBJ1-2
v_gene: TRBV18
d_gene: .

CDR3aa: CASRPKFGGNSPLHF
CDR3nt: TGTGCCAGCAGGCCCAAATTCGGTGGGAATTCACCCCTCCACTTT
len: 15
abundance: few
j_gene: TRBJ1-6
v_gene: TRBV6-5
d_gene: .

CDR3aa: CASSRDGYDSGNTIYF
CDR3nt: TGTGCCAGCTCAAGGGACGGATACGACTCTGGAAACACCATATATTTT
len: 16
abundance: .
j_gene: TRBJ1-3
v_gene: TRBV7-2
d_gene: .

CDR3aa: CASSPTSGGAYEQFF
CDR3nt: TGTGCCAGCAGCCCGACTAGCGGGGGGGCATATGAGCAGTTCTTC
len: 15
abundance: .
j_gene: TRBJ2-1
v_gene: TRBV5-6
d_gene: TRBD2

CDR3aa: CASSQGASGDSTDTQYF
CDR3nt: TGTGCCAGCAGCCAAGGGGCTAGCGGGGACAGCACAGATACGCAGTATTTT
len: 17
abundance: once
j_gene: TRBJ2-3
v_gene: TRBV4-2
d_gene: TRBD2

CDR3aa: CASSGPRWVRERKLFF
CDR3nt: TGTGCCAGCAGTGGGCCTCGTTGGGTGAGGGAAAGGAAACTGTTTTTT
len: 16
abundance: .
j_gene: TRBJ1-4
v_gene: TRBV6-1
d_gene: .

CDR3aa: CASSVTGQWGETQYF
CDR3nt: TGTGCCAGCAGTGTTACGGGACAGTGGGGGGAGACCCAGTACTTC
len: 15
abundance: once
j_gene: TRBJ2-5
v_gene: TRBV6-1
d_gene: TRBD1

CDR3aa: CATSRVPDSSGANVLTF
CDR3nt: TGTGCCACCAGCAGAGTGCCCGACAGCTCTGGGGCCAACGTCCTGACTTTC
len: 17
abundance: .
j_gene: TRBJ2-6
v_gene: TRBV15
d_gene: .

CDR3aa: CASTPTDYNEQFF
CDR3nt: TGTGCCAGCACCCCTACAGATTACAATGAGCAGTTCTTC
len: 13
abundance: .
j_gene: TRBJ2-1
v_gene: TRBV6-6
d_gene: .

CDR3aa: CASRYEETQYF
CDR3nt: TGTGCCAGCAGGTATGAGGAGACCCAGTACTTC
len: 11
abundance: few
j_gene: TRBJ2-5
v_gene: TRBV5-8
d_gene: .

CDR3aa: CAISGGHYTGELFF
CDR3nt: TGTGCCATCAGTGGGGGACATTACACCGGGGAGCTGTTTTTT
len: 14
abundance: .
j_gene: TRBJ2-2
v_gene: TRBV10-3
d_gene: .

CDR3aa: CASSLDLGEQYF
CDR3nt: TGTGCCAGCAGCTTGGACTTAGGGGAGCAGTACTTC
len: 12
abundance: few
j_gene: TRBJ2-7
v_gene: TRBV5-4
d_gene: .

CDR3aa: CASSYATGKYGYTF
CDR3nt: TGTGCCAGCAGTTACGCGACAGGGAAGTATGGCTACACCTTC
len: 14
abundance: .
j_gene: TRBJ1-2
v_gene: TRBV6-6
d_gene: TRBD1

CDR3aa: CASSLRRLSNQPQHF
CDR3nt: TGTGCCAGCAGCTTGAGGCGGCTTAGCAATCAGCCCCAGCATTTT
len: 15
abundance: .
j_gene: TRBJ1-5
v_gene: TRBV5-6
d_gene: .